The 30 T cell receptor beta chains in this list originate from one sample, sequenced in a study of spatial heterogeneity in lung cancer. Regarding the study as a whole: Expanded intratumoral alpha and beta TCR counts tracked tumor mutation counts.

Antigens of these TCRs are unknown. MiXCR, applied by TCRdb to the 5' RACE reads, yields one record per CDR3 protein. The sample contains some 9,800 distinct CDR3 sequences, roughly 6% of which appear only once. The time point denotes: sample taken at primary tumor resection. The sequenced sample was lung tumor tissue, obtained at surgery. All receptors derive from a male donor with early-stage non-small cell lung cancer.

The V call is TRBV28, the J call TRBJ1-2, with 8 bases aligning to TRBD1. Germline lookup yields CDR1 MDHEN and CDR2 SYDVKM. Germline trimming cut 2 bases from V and 6 bases from J; bases unmatched to any gene: 2. The CDR3 consists of 13 residues. The CDR3 here is CASSLQGAHGYTF. CDR3 sequence (DNA): TGTGCCAGCAGTTTACAGGGGGCGCATGGCTACACCTTC.

This clonotype came up many times. V and J are TRBV5-1 and TRBJ2-5; possibly TRBD2 for D (5 bases). This CDR3 has 13 amino acids. V lost 5 bases to trimming and J lost 1 base, with 9 bases between them. The germline V gene encodes CDR1 SGHRS and CDR2 YFSETQ. The CDR3 region has the DNA TGCGCCAGCAGAAAAGGACTCCAAGAGACCCAGTACTTC. This encodes CASRKGLQETQYF. Filled out from reference TRBV5-1 and TRBJ2-5, the complete variable domain reads KAGVTQTPRYLIKTRGQQVTLSCSPISGHRSVSWYQQTPGQGLQFLFEYFSETQRNKGNFPGRFSGRQFSNSRSEMNVSTLELGDSALYLCASRKGLQETQYFGPGTRLLVL.

The sample holds many counts of this clonotype. CDR3 in amino acids: CASSAPTGVGEQFF. The CDR3 bases are TGTGCCAGCAGTGCGCCAACAGGGGTAGGTGAGCAGTTCTTC. The chain employs TRBV12-3 or TRBV12-4 and TRBJ2-1; 7 nucleotides align to TRBD1. The CDR3 has 14 amino acids. J gave up 9 bases and V 5 bases, and 10 bases lay outside the gene matches.

This clonotype was recorded at least ten times. V and J are TRBV20-1 and TRBJ2-2; tentative D call: TRBD2 (6 bases). The ends were cut back, 1 base at V and 0 bases at J, with 18 bases in the middle. Germline CDR1 is DFQATT and CDR2 is SNEGSKA (reference sequence). The CDR3 has 18 amino acids. The CDR3 reads CSARGLVRYPANTGELFF. In nucleotides, the CDR3 is TGCAGTGCTAGAGGACTAGTCCGATACCCCGCGAACACCGGGGAGCTGTTTTTT.

In its sample, this clonotype was seen many times. The chain joins TRBV14 to TRBJ1-2; the D is unclear. Between the trimmed V and J ends, which lost 2 bases and 10 bases, there was a span of 14 bases. Germline CDR1 is SGHDN and CDR2 is FVKESK. The CDR3 consists of 13 residues. The CDR3 bases are TGTGCCAGCAGCCAACTAACCCGCGGAGACTACACCTTC. Protein product: CASSQLTRGDYTF.

This clonotype was seen ten or more times. The J gene is TRBJ2-3, the V gene TRBV30; 10 nucleotides agree with TRBD2. Germline CDR1 GTSNPN, CDR2 SVGIG (reference sequence). Germline trimming cut 4 bases from V and 9 bases from J; bases unmatched to any gene: 4. This CDR3 is 12 amino acids long. CDR3 region: CAWISGGLTQYF. The CDR3 DNA is TGTGCCTGGATTAGCGGGGGGCTAACGCAGTATTTT.

This clonotype was counted at least ten times. The genes are TRBV20-1 and TRBJ2-3; 7 nucleotides agree with TRBD2. Germline V gene lookup returns CDR1 DFQATT and CDR2 SNEGSKA (reference sequence). This CDR3 is 15 amino acids long. The junction had 20 bases not matched to a gene; V was cut back by 6 bases and J by 11 bases. The CDR3 sequence: CSAFRDYPVRVGQYF. The DNA of the CDR3 is TGCAGTGCATTCCGGGACTACCCTGTTAGGGTCGGGCAGTATTTT.

There are many counts of this clonotype. This chain connects TRBV28 to TRBJ1-1, with D perhaps matching TRBD1 (5 bases). V was clipped by 1 base and J by 3 bases, with 9 bases between them. There are 14 residues in the CDR3. Germline V gene data show CDR1 as MDHEN and CDR2 as SYDVKM. As DNA, the CDR3 is TGTGCCAGCAGTTTATCTGGGGCGGACACTGAAGCTTTCTTT. Protein sequence: CASSLSGADTEAFF.

This clonotype was detected ten times or more. The rearrangement uses TRBV10-3 and TRBJ2-7; D is unresolved. Germline V lookup: CDR1 ENHRY, CDR2 SYGVKD. The CDR3 is 13 amino acids. CDR3 amino acids: CAISESGRYEQYV. CDR3 DNA sequence: TGCGCCATCAGTGAGTCGGGCCGGTACGAGCAGTACGTC.

Many counts were recorded for this clonotype. This rearrangement joins TRBV7-2 to TRBJ1-1; possibly TRBD1 for D (5 bases). Germline V gives CDR1 SGHTA, CDR2 FQGNSA. CDR3 length: 15 amino acids. V lost 6 bases and J lost 2, with 16 bases in between. CDR3 DNA sequence: TGTGCCAGCAGTCATCGGACGGGGGGTAACACTGAAGCTTTCTTT. Its protein is CASSHRTGGNTEAFF.

This clonotype was seen many times. The chain joins TRBV5-1 to TRBJ2-1, with D perhaps assigned TRBD1 or TRBD2 (6 bases each). The CDR3 runs to 15 residues. Trimming removed 3 bases from V and 6 bases from J, with 16 bases in between. CDR1 is SGHRS, CDR2 YFSETQ, per germline. CDR3 sequence (DNA): TGCGCCAGCAGCTGGGGGGCCTCGAACGCCAATGAGCAGTTCTTC. It translates to CASSWGASNANEQFF. The full variable domain, in which reference TRBV5-1 and TRBJ2-1 provide the parts outside the CDR3, is KAGVTQTPRYLIKTRGQQVTLSCSPISGHRSVSWYQQTPGQGLQFLFEYFSETQRNKGNFPGRFSGRQFSNSRSEMNVSTLELGDSALYLCASSWGASNANEQFFGPGTRLTVL.

In its sample, this clonotype is medium-sized (0.01 to 0.1%). The chain uses TRBV7-3 and TRBJ2-3, with 7 bases identical to TRBD1. V shed 5 bases and J 0 bases; nucleotides not matched to a gene: 5. CDR1 and CDR2 from the germline V gene are SGHTA and FQGTGA. This CDR3 has 15 residues. The CDR3 loop reads CASSPQGVSTDTQYF. In DNA, the CDR3 is TGTGCCAGCAGCCCTCAGGGGGTTAGCACAGATACGCAGTATTTT.

This clonotype has more than one count but fewer than ten. The J gene is TRBJ2-3, the V gene TRBV7-9, with 13 bases matching TRBD2. J lost 5 bases, V lost 4 bases, and 9 bases had no gene match. Germline V gene data show CDR1 as SEHNR and CDR2 as FQNEAQ (reference sequence). This CDR3 has 17 residues. CDR3 nucleotide sequence: TGTGCCAGCAGCTCAGGACTAGCGGGAGTAGCTGTAGATACGCAGTATTTT. This translates into CASSSGLAGVAVDTQYF.

The chain has TRBV5-1 and TRBJ1-4; the D is unclear. The length of the CDR3 is 15 residues. The germline V gene has CDR1 SGHRS and CDR2 YFSETQ. With 3 bases removed from V and 8 bases from J, the gap between germline ends came to 17 bases. The CDR3 protein is CASSWGEGVKEKLFF. CDR3 coding DNA: TGCGCCAGCAGCTGGGGTGAGGGAGTGAAAGAAAAACTGTTTTTT.

This clonotype is labeled as medium-sized. This chain links TRBV28 with TRBJ2-7, with 10 nucleotides matching TRBD1. Per the germline V gene, CDR1 is MDHEN and CDR2 is SYDVKM. V was pared by 5 bases and J by 2 bases, with 6 bases of the junction left unmatched. This CDR3 has 15 amino acids. CDR3 residues: CASSLGGTGAYEQYF. The CDR3 DNA follows: TGTGCCAGCAGTCTTGGGGGGACAGGGGCCTACGAGCAGTACTTC. The full variable domain, with the rest looked up from reference TRBV28 and TRBJ2-7, is DVKVTQSSRYLVKRTGEKVFLECVQDMDHENMFWYRQDPGLGLRLIYFSYDVKMKEKGDIPEGYSVSREKKERFSLILESASTNQTSMYLCASSLGGTGAYEQYFGPGTRLTVT.

The chain uses TRBV5-1 and TRBJ2-3; 10 bases map to TRBD2. Trimming cost V 5 bases and J 7 bases; bases outside gene matches: 4. The CDR3 has 13 residues. Germline V CDR1 and CDR2: SGHRS, YFSETQ. CDR3 in amino acids: CASRPSGSNTQYF. The CDR3 DNA follows: TGCGCCAGCAGACCTAGCGGGAGTAATACGCAGTATTTT.

This clonotype was found many times. The genes are TRBV3-1 and TRBJ2-3; TRBD2 matches at 7 bases. Germline CDR1 LGHDT, CDR2 YNNKEL (reference sequence). V lost 1 base and J lost 5; bases outside the gene matches: 0. CDR3 length: 13 amino acids. The CDR3 region is CASSQAGGDTQYF. The CDR3 nucleotides are TGTGCCAGCAGCCAAGCGGGAGGAGATACGCAGTATTTT.

This clonotype has ten or more counts. The chain recombines TRBV3-1 with TRBJ1-3, with 7 nucleotides matching TRBD1. V lost 3 bases and J lost 5; bases outside the gene matches: 10. This CDR3 has 16 amino acids. Germline V gene sequence: CDR1 LGHDT, CDR2 YNNKEL (reference sequence). The chain's CDR3 is CASSQRTGTARNTIYF. CDR3 in DNA: TGTGCCAGCAGCCAGCGAACCGGGACAGCGCGAAACACCATATATTTT. The full variable domain, with the rest looked up from reference TRBV3-1 and TRBJ1-3, is DTAVSQTPKYLVTQMGNDKSIKCEQNLGHDTMYWYKQDSKKFLKIMFSYNNKELIINETVPNRFSPKSPDKAHLNLHINSLELGDSAVYFCASSQRTGTARNTIYFGEGSWLTVV.

The table lists this clonotype with many counts. The chain links TRBV20-1 to TRBJ1-3; no clear D. The germline gives CDR1 DFQATT, CDR2 SNEGSKA (reference sequence). Trimming removed 6 bases from V and 8 bases from J, with 8 bases in between. CDR3 size: 10 residues. As DNA, the CDR3 is TGCAGTGCCAAACTAGACACCATATATTTT. Its protein is CSAKLDTIYF.

Ten or more counts support this clonotype. The chain has TRBV12-3 or TRBV12-4 and TRBJ1-2; 8 bases line up with TRBD1. The CDR3 has 13 amino acids. Losses at the gene ends were 5 bases for V and 6 bases for J; bases not matched to a gene: 5. CDR3: CASSPDRVNGYTF. For the CDR3, the DNA is TGTGCCAGCAGTCCGGACAGGGTAAATGGCTACACCTTC.

By its share, this clonotype is medium-sized (0.01 to 0.1%). The chain couples TRBV7-9 to TRBJ2-7, with 12 positions matching TRBD2. The CDR3 spans 19 residues. The J segment lost 0 bases and the V segment lost 5 bases, leaving 14 bases of the junction unmatched. Germline V gene sequence: CDR1 SEHNR, CDR2 FQNEAQ (reference sequence). The CDR3 reads CASSTYQTSGGPNSYEQYV. The CDR3 DNA sequence: TGTGCCAGCAGCACCTATCAAACTAGCGGGGGGCCGAACTCCTACGAGCAGTACGTC.

By share of the sample, this clonotype is medium-sized (0.01 to 0.1%). The V call is TRBV20-1, the J call TRBJ2-5; D remains unclear. The V gene lost 3 bases and the J gene lost 5 bases, with 7 bases spanning the gap. The germline gives CDR1 DFQATT, CDR2 SNEGSKA (reference sequence). This CDR3 region has 11 residues. For the CDR3, the DNA is TGCAGTGCTAGTTCCGACGAGACCCAGTACTTC. This encodes CSASSDETQYF.

This clonotype is medium-sized (0.01 to 0.1%) within its sample. The V gene is TRBV12-3 or TRBV12-4, the J gene TRBJ2-4, with a tentative D call TRBD1 (6 bases). The CDR3 extends over 13 amino acids. V lost 3 bases and J 4 bases, leaving 7 bases between the germline ends. CDR3 sequence: CASSFGQKNIQYF. The CDR3 DNA is TGTGCCAGCAGTTTCGGACAGAAAAACATTCAGTACTTC.

This clonotype occurred many times. The rearrangement links TRBV11-2 to TRBJ2-5; TRBD2 matches 8 bases. Losses at the gene ends were 5 bases for V and 5 bases for J; bases not matched to a gene: 13. The germline CDR1 and CDR2 sequences are SGHAT and FQNNGV. The CDR3 has 16 residues. The CDR3 DNA is TGTGCCAGCAGCCTGCAACCGGGACTAGTATTGGAGACCCAGTACTTC. Translated, it gives CASSLQPGLVLETQYF.

This clonotype was picked up many times. The chain couples TRBV14 to TRBJ2-1; 15 bases fit TRBD2. V was pared by 1 base and J by 1 base, with 8 bases of the junction left unmatched. Germline lookup yields CDR1 SGHDN and CDR2 FVKESK. This CDR3 has 20 residues. The CDR3 here is CASSQGGTSGGRRSYNEQFF. The CDR3 coding sequence is TGTGCCAGCAGCCAAGGCGGGACTAGCGGGGGGCGGAGGTCCTACAATGAGCAGTTCTTC.

In this sample, this clonotype turned up many times. CDR3 coding DNA: TGCGCCAGCAGTGAGTCGAAGGGCCTCTCTACGGCCGGGGAGCTGTTTTTT. Residues: CASSESKGLSTAGELFF. The V call is TRBV10-2, the J call TRBJ2-2; D ambiguous. V shed 0 bases and J shed 6 bases, with 17 bases lying between them. CDR3 size: 17 residues. CDR1 and CDR2 from the germline V gene are WSHSY and SAAADI.

This clonotype was observed many times. The chain combines TRBV12-3 or TRBV12-4 with TRBJ2-3, with a tentative D call TRBD1 (7 bases). This CDR3 is 15 amino acids long. The ends were cut back, 5 bases at V and 1 base at J, with 13 bases in the middle. CDR3 in amino acids: CASSQGGYGTDTQYF. The CDR3 DNA reads TGTGCCAGCAGTCAGGGGGGCTATGGCACAGATACGCAGTATTTT.

This clonotype occurred many times. V is TRBV2 and J is TRBJ1-2, with D perhaps matching TRBD1 (6 bases). Germline values: CDR1 SNHLY, CDR2 FYNNEI. The V and J ends lost 4 bases and 5 bases respectively, with 17 bases between them. This CDR3 has 15 residues. The CDR3 loop is CASSGSRTVLYGYTF. The CDR3 nucleotides are TGTGCCAGCAGTGGTTCCCGGACAGTGCTTTATGGCTACACCTTC.

This clonotype was recorded at least ten times. The gene calls are TRBV28 and TRBJ1-1; D is ambiguous. Germline V gene data show CDR1 as MDHEN and CDR2 as SYDVKM. This CDR3 region has 13 residues. V was clipped by 5 bases and J by 5 bases, with 12 bases between them. The CDR3 region has the DNA TGTGCCAGCAGTCCTAGGTGGGAGACTGAAGCTTTCTTT. Its translation is CASSPRWETEAFF.

The chain links TRBV28 to TRBJ1-1; D uncertain. Trimming left V 5 bases short and J 0 bases short, with 13 bases between. CDR3 length: 15 amino acids. In germline, CDR1 is MDHEN, CDR2 SYDVKM. CDR3 protein: CASSPHWRMNTEAFF. DNA of the CDR3: TGTGCCAGCAGTCCTCACTGGAGGATGAACACTGAAGCTTTCTTT.